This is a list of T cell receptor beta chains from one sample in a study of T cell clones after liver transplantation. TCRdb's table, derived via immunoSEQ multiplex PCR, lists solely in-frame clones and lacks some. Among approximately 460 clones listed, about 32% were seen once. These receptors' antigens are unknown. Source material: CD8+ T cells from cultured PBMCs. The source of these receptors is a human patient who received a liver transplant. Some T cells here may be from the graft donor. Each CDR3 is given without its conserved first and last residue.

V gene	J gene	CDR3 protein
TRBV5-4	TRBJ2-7	ASSYGTGTYEQY
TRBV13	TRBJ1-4	ASSLGSEPLLF
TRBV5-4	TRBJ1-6	ASSLSRGRPPLH
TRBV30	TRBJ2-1	AWSVGGSHNEQF
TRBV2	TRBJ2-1	ASTTSGIPYNEQF
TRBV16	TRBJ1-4	ASSQFLAGGEKLF
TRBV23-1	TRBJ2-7	ASSQDGRGQY
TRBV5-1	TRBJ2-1	ASSLGLAGQGNEQF
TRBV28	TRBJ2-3	ASSSLGLSTDTQY
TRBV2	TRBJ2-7	ASSVLRYEQY
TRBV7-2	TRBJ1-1	ASSLPGVGEAF
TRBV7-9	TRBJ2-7	ASSSLGTGSYEQY
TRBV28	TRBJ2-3	ASRLTSGDRTDTQY
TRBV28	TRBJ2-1	ASVGGRPYNEQF
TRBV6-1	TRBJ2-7	ASSEHGGANEQY
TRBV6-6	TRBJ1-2	ASSVLQGYGYT
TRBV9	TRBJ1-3	ASSEDRGGNTIY
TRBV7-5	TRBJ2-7	ASSSTGHPYEQY